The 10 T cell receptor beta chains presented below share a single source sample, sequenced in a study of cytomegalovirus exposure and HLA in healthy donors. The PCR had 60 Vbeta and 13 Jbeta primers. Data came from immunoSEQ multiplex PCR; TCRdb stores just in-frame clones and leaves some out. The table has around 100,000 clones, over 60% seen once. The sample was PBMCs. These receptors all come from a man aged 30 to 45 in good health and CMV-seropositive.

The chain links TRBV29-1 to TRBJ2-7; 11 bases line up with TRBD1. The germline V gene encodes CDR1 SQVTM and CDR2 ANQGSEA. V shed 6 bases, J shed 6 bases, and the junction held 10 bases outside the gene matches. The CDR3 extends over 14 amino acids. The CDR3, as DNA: TGCAGCGTCCTAGGGAAGGACAGGGGGCGCGAGCAGTACTTC. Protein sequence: CSVLGKDRGREQYF.

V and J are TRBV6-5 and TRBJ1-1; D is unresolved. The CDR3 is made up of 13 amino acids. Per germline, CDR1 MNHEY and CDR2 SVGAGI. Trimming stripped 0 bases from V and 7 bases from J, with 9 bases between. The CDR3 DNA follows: TGTGCCAGCAGTTACTCGGTCTCGCGTGAAGCTTTCTTT. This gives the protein CASSYSVSREAFF.

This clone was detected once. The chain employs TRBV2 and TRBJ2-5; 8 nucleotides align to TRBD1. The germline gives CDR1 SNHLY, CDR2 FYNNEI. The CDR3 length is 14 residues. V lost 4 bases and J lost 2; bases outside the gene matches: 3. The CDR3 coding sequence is TGTGCCAGCAGTGCACAGGGGGGACAAGAGACCCAGTACTTC. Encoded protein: CASSAQGGQETQYF.

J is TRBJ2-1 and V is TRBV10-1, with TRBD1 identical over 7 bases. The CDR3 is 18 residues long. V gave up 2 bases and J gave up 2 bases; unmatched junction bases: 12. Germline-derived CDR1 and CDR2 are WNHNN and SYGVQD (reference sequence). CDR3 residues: CASSEVRAGGNPYNEQFF. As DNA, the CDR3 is TGCGCCAGCAGTGAGGTTAGGGCAGGGGGAAATCCCTACAATGAGCAGTTCTTC.

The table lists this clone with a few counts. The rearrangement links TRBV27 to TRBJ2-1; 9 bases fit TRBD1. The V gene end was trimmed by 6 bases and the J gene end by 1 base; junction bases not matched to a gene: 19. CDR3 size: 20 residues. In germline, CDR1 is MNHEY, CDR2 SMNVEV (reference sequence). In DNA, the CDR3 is TGTGCCAGCAGGCTCACGGGACAGGGTATTTCTTATAGGTCCTACAATGAGCAGTTCTTC. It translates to CASRLTGQGISYRSYNEQFF.

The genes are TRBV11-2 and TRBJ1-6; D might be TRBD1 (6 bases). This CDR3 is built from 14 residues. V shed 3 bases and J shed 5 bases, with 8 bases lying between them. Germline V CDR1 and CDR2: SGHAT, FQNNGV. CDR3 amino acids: CASSFSGDNSPLHF. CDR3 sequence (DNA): TGTGCCAGCAGCTTTTCAGGGGATAATTCACCCCTCCACTTT.

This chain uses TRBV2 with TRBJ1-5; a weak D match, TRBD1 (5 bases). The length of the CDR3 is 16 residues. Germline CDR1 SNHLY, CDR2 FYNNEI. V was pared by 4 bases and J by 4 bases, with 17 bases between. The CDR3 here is CASSVWGGGINQPQHF. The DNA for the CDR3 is TGTGCCAGCAGTGTTTGGGGCGGGGGGATTAATCAGCCCCAGCATTTT. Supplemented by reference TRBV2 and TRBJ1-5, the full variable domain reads EPEVTQTPSHQVTQMGQEVILRCVPISNHLYFYWYRQILGQKVEFLVSFYNNEISEKSEIFDDQFSVERPDGSNFTLKIRSTKLEDSAMYFCASSVWGGGINQPQHFGDGTRLSIL.

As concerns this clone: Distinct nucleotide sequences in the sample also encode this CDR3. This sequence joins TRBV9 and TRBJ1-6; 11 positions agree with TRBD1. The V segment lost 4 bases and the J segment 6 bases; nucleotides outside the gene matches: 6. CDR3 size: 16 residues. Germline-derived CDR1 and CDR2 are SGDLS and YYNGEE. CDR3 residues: CASSKQGQGGNSPLHF. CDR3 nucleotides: TGTGCCAGCAGCAAACAGGGACAGGGGGGTAATTCACCCCTCCACTTT.

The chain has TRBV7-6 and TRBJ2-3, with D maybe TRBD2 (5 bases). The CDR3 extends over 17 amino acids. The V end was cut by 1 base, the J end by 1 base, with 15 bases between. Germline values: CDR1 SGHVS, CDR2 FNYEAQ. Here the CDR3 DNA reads TGTGCCAGCAGCTTAGGACTGCGGGCCCTAGGCACAGATACGCAGTATTTT. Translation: CASSLGLRALGTDTQYF.

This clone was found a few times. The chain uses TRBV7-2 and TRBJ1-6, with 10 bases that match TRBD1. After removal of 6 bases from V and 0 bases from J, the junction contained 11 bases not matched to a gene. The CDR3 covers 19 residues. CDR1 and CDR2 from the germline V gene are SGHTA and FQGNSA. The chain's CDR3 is CASSPGTGAYSSYNSPLHF. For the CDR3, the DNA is TGTGCCAGCAGTCCCGGGACAGGGGCATACAGCTCCTATAATTCACCCCTCCACTTT.